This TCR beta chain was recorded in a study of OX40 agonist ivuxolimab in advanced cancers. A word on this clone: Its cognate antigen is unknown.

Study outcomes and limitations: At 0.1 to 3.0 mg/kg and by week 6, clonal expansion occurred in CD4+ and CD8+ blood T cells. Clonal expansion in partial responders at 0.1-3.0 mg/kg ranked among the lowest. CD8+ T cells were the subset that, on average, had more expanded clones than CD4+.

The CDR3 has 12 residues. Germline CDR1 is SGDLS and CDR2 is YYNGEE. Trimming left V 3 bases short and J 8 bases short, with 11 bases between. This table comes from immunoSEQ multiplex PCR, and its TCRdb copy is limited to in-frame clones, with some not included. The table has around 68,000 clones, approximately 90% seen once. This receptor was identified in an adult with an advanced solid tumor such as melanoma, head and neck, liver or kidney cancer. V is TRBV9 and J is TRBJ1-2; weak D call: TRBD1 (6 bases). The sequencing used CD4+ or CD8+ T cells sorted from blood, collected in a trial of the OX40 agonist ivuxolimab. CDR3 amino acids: CASSAGTTGYTF. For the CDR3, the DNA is TGTGCCAGCAGCGCCGGGACAACGGGCTACACCTTC.